The 25 T cell receptor beta chains presented below share a single source sample, sequenced in a study of OX40 agonist ivuxolimab in advanced cancers. The method was immunoSEQ multiplex PCR; TCRdb's version includes in-frame clones alone and lacks a portion of them. The sample has 29,000 or so clones, roughly nine tenths seen once; the top ten hold around 9%. Sequencing used CD4+ or CD8+ T cells sorted from blood, obtained in a trial of the OX40 agonist ivuxolimab. These receptors all stem from an adult with an advanced solid tumor such as melanoma, head and neck, liver or kidney cancer.

The V and J genes are TRBV19 and TRBJ1-1, with D perhaps matching TRBD1 (5 bases). Germline V gene data show CDR1 as LNHDA and CDR2 as SQIVND (reference sequence). This CDR3 comprises 13 residues. V lost 7 bases to trimming and J lost 5 bases, with 14 bases between them. The CDR3 DNA is TGTGCCAGTAAAACCTCAGGGAATACTGAAGCTTTCTTT. This encodes CASKTSGNTEAFF.

The chain couples TRBV19 to TRBJ2-1, with 10 positions matching TRBD2. Germline-derived CDR1 and CDR2 are LNHDA and SQIVND (reference sequence). CDR3 length: 15 residues. Trimming took 5 bases from V and 8 from J; bases not matched to a gene: 9. In nucleotides, the CDR3 is TGTGCCAGTAGTTTCTGGACTAGCGGCACGGATGAGCAGTTCTTC. This gives the protein CASSFWTSGTDEQFF. The whole variable domain, filled in from reference TRBV19 and TRBJ2-1, reads DGGITQSPKYLFRKEGQNVTLSCEQNLNHDAMYWYRQDPGQGLRLIYYSQIVNDFQKGDIAEGYSVSREKKESFPLTVTSAQKNPTAFYLCASSFWTSGTDEQFFGPGTRLTVL.

This clone has a single count. This chain connects TRBV6-1 to TRBJ2-3, with D perhaps matching TRBD1 or TRBD2 (5 bases each). The CDR3 covers 13 residues. Trimming stripped 5 bases from V and 3 bases from J, with 9 bases between. Looked up from germline, CDR1 is MNHNS and CDR2 is SASEGT. CDR3 sequence: CASSSRETDTQYF. The DNA of the CDR3 is TGTGCCAGCAGTAGCAGGGAGACAGATACGCAGTATTTT.

This clone was seen just once. The chain employs TRBV2 and TRBJ2-5, with 7 bases matching TRBD1. TRBJ2-7 matches the DNA end more closely, so the J call is doubtful. Germline V gives CDR1 SNHLY, CDR2 FYNNEI. The CDR3 has 15 amino acids. CDR3 coding DNA: TGTGCCAGCAATAGGCCAGGACAGGCCTCCTACGAGCAGTACTTC. This encodes CASNRPGQASYEQYF.

This clone turned up a few times. V usage is TRBV28 and J usage is TRBJ2-7, with TRBD2 matching over 10 bases. Germline-derived CDR1 and CDR2 are MDHEN and SYDVKM. There are 15 residues in the CDR3. V lost 2 bases, J lost 2 bases, and 3 bases stayed unmatched. Here the CDR3 DNA reads TGTGCCAGCAGTTTAAGAGGGACTAGCGCCTACGAGCAGTACTTC. The encoded protein is CASSLRGTSAYEQYF.

The V gene is TRBV27, the J gene TRBJ2-1; TRBD2 agrees at 7 bases. J gave up 4 bases and V 11 bases, and 14 bases lay outside the gene matches. This CDR3 comprises 15 residues. Germline loops: CDR1 MNHEY, CDR2 SMNVEV (reference sequence). The CDR3 sequence is CASSPLREDYNEQFF. The CDR3 nucleotides read TGTGCCTCCTCCCCGCTTCGGGAGGATTACAATGAGCAGTTCTTC.

The CDR3 loop reads CASSVGGQGNSPLHF. DNA of the CDR3: TGTGCCAGCAGCGTAGGGGGGCAGGGCAATTCACCCCTCCACTTT. This rearrangement joins TRBV9 to TRBJ1-6; weak D call: TRBD1 (6 bases). The CDR3 covers 15 residues. The V gene lost 0 bases and the J gene lost 7 bases, with 11 bases spanning the gap. The germline V gene has CDR1 SGDLS and CDR2 YYNGEE.

The V gene is TRBV4-1, the J gene TRBJ1-5, with unresolved D. CDR3 length equals 15 residues. Trimming stripped 3 bases from V and 0 bases from J, with 9 bases between. Germline values: CDR1 MGHRA, CDR2 YSYEKL. For the CDR3, the DNA is TGCGCCAGCAGCCACGACCCACATAGCAATCAGCCCCAGCATTTT. Encoded protein: CASSHDPHSNQPQHF.

The rearrangement uses TRBV7-9 and TRBJ2-7; a weak D match, TRBD1 (6 bases). Germline CDR1 SEHNR, CDR2 FQNEAQ (reference sequence). The CDR3 runs to 13 residues. Deletions cut 8 bases from V and 2 bases from J, with 13 bases between. The CDR3 DNA reads as TGTGCCAGCGGAGATACAGGGCCCTACGAGCAGTACTTC. Translation: CASGDTGPYEQYF.

V usage is TRBV18 and J usage is TRBJ2-1; possibly TRBD1 or TRBD2 for D (6 bases each). Between the trimmed V and J ends, which lost 4 bases and 7 bases, there was a span of 20 bases. From germline, CDR1 is KGHSH and CDR2 LQKENI. There are 16 residues in the CDR3. The CDR3 bases are TGTGCCAGCTCACAAACAAGGGGGGACGGTGTGAATGAGCAGTTCTTC. Its translation: CASSQTRGDGVNEQFF.

The rearrangement uses TRBV2 and TRBJ1-3; no firm D call. V was clipped by 2 bases and J by 0 bases, with 8 bases between them. This CDR3 has 15 amino acids. Germline V CDR1 and CDR2: SNHLY, FYNNEI. The CDR3 region is CASSETSRSGNTIYF. Here the CDR3 DNA reads TGTGCCAGCAGTGAAACCAGCCGCTCTGGAAACACCATATATTTT.

V gene TRBV7-9 combines with J gene TRBJ1-5; 9 bases map to TRBD1. CDR1 and CDR2 (germline): SEHNR, FQNEAQ (reference sequence). CDR3 length: 15 residues. With 0 bases clipped from V and 5 bases from J, the junction kept 2 bases outside the gene matches. The CDR3 DNA reads TGTGCCAGCAGCTTAGCGACAGGGGGTTATCAGCCCCAGCATTTT. Translation gives CASSLATGGYQPQHF.

This chain uses TRBV4-1 with TRBJ2-3; no firm D call. Trimming removed 1 base from V and 3 bases from J, with 8 bases in between. This CDR3 spans 14 amino acids. Looked up from germline, CDR1 is MGHRA and CDR2 is YSYEKL. The DNA for the CDR3 is TGCGCCAGCAGCCAAGCTTTTGATACAGATACGCAGTATTTT. The encoded protein is CASSQAFDTDTQYF.

This clone was seen only once. The V and J genes are TRBV7-9 and TRBJ1-1; no firm D call. V gave up 2 bases and J gave up 1 base, with 8 bases separating them. In germline, CDR1 is SEHNR, CDR2 FQNEAQ (reference sequence). The CDR3 runs 14 residues. This CDR3 reads CASSLITANTEAFF. The DNA of the CDR3 is TGTGCCAGCAGCTTAATAACAGCGAACACTGAAGCTTTCTTT.

This rearrangement joins TRBV5-5 to TRBJ2-7; a weak D match, TRBD2 (6 bases). V dropped 1 base and J dropped 6 bases, with 8 bases sitting between them. Germline CDR1 is SGHKS and CDR2 is YYEKEE (reference sequence). This CDR3 comprises 12 residues. For the CDR3, the DNA is TGTGCCAGCAGCTTGTACGGGGGCGAGCAGTACTTC. This translates into CASSLYGGEQYF. Full variable domain (missing parts from reference TRBV5-5 and TRBJ2-7): DAGVTQSPTHLIKTRGQQVTLRCSPISGHKSVSWYQQVLGQGPQFIFQYYEKEERGRGNFPDRFSARQFPNYSSELNVNALLLGDSALYLCASSLYGGEQYFGPGTRLTVT.

The chain combines TRBV7-9 with TRBJ1-5; D unresolved. There are 15 residues in the CDR3. CDR1 SEHNR and CDR2 FQNEAQ come from the germline V gene (reference sequence). Trimming cost V 1 base and J 6 bases, with 13 bases left between them. The chain's CDR3 is CASSLDSSQGQPQHF. CDR3 DNA sequence: TGTGCCAGCAGCTTAGACAGTTCGCAAGGTCAGCCCCAGCATTTT.

The sample holds a few counts of this clone. The chain couples TRBV6-6 to TRBJ1-1, with D uncertain. The germline gives CDR1 MNHNY, CDR2 SVGAGI (reference sequence). The length of the CDR3 is 16 residues. V lost 0 bases and J lost 0, with 11 bases in between. CDR3 sequence: CASSYSGGSLNTEAFF. CDR3 nucleotides: TGTGCCAGCAGTTACTCGGGCGGGAGCCTGAACACTGAAGCTTTCTTT.

The J gene is TRBJ1-2, the V gene TRBV29-1; D gene uncertain. Trimming took off 0 bases at V and 1 base at J, with 3 bases between the two ends. The CDR3 spans 12 residues. Per germline, CDR1 SQVTM and CDR2 ANQGSEA. CDR3 sequence reads: CSVEDSNYGYTF. The CDR3 coding sequence is TGCAGCGTTGAAGACAGTAACTATGGCTACACCTTC.

The chain joins TRBV11-2 to TRBJ2-7; D call uncertain. The CDR3 loop spans 15 amino acids. Trimming took 1 base from V and 3 from J, leaving 13 bases between them. In germline, CDR1 is SGHAT, CDR2 FQNNGV. CDR3 coding DNA: TGTGCCAGCAGCTTAGCTGGCAGCACCCTCTACGAGCAGTACTTC. Residues: CASSLAGSTLYEQYF.

The rearrangement links TRBV4-1 to TRBJ1-5; 8 bases map to TRBD1. V lost 1 base, J lost 6 bases, and 5 bases stayed unmatched. The CDR3 is 15 residues long. CDR1 MGHRA and CDR2 YSYEKL come from the germline V gene. The CDR3 is CASSQGTGCPQPQHF. The DNA of the CDR3 is TGCGCCAGCAGCCAAGGGACAGGGTGTCCTCAGCCCCAGCATTTT.

This rearrangement joins TRBV27 to TRBJ2-2; possibly TRBD1 or TRBD2 for D (5 bases each). The germline V and J ends were trimmed by 2 bases and 7 bases, with 14 bases remaining between them. The CDR3 extends over 15 amino acids. Germline CDR1 MNHEY, CDR2 SMNVEV (reference sequence). Written as DNA, the CDR3 is TGTGCCAGCAGTTTAAGTTTTGGGGGTTTCGGGGAGCTGTTTTTT. The encoded protein is CASSLSFGGFGELFF.

The chain is built from TRBV19 and TRBJ1-1; D call uncertain. Germline V gene lookup returns CDR1 LNHDA and CDR2 SQIVND (reference sequence). CDR3 length equals 12 residues. Trimming took off 4 bases at V and 4 bases at J, with 7 bases between the two ends. CDR3 region: CASSSFGTEAFF. CDR3 in DNA: TGTGCCAGTAGTAGTTTTGGCACTGAAGCTTTCTTT.

This chain joins TRBV27 and TRBJ2-6; no clear D gene. Trimming took 6 bases from V and 0 from J, leaving 12 bases between them. CDR3 size: 16 residues. In germline, CDR1 is MNHEY, CDR2 SMNVEV (reference sequence). The CDR3 here is CASSPGQISGANVLTF. CDR3 coding DNA: TGTGCCAGCAGCCCGGGCCAGATCTCTGGGGCCAACGTCCTGACTTTC.

The chain is built from TRBV2 and TRBJ1-5; a possible D gene is TRBD1 (5 bases). Germline V gives CDR1 SNHLY, CDR2 FYNNEI. The germline V and J ends were trimmed by 6 bases and 0 bases, with 12 bases remaining between them. CDR3 length equals 15 residues. The CDR3 region is CASSLGGYSNQPQHF. The DNA of the CDR3 is TGTGCCAGCAGCCTCGGGGGTTATAGCAATCAGCCCCAGCATTTT. Complete variable domain (other parts from reference TRBV2 and TRBJ1-5): EPEVTQTPSHQVTQMGQEVILRCVPISNHLYFYWYRQILGQKVEFLVSFYNNEISEKSEIFDDQFSVERPDGSNFTLKIRSTKLEDSAMYFCASSLGGYSNQPQHFGDGTRLSIL.

The chain uses TRBV5-1 and TRBJ2-6; TRBD1 might be the D (5 bases). This CDR3 has 16 amino acids. Germline values: CDR1 SGHRS, CDR2 YFSETQ. V was trimmed by 4 bases and J by 0 bases, leaving 11 bases between them. The CDR3 sequence is CASSEDNLSGANVLTF. As DNA, the CDR3 is TGCGCCAGCAGCGAGGACAATCTCTCTGGGGCCAACGTCCTGACTTTC. The full variable domain, rest sourced from reference TRBV5-1 and TRBJ2-6, is KAGVTQTPRYLIKTRGQQVTLSCSPISGHRSVSWYQQTPGQGLQFLFEYFSETQRNKGNFPGRFSGRQFSNSRSEMNVSTLELGDSALYLCASSEDNLSGANVLTFGAGSRLTVL.